This T cell receptor beta chain was recovered during a study of blood T cell repertoires in COVID-19. Overall study context: COVID-19 samples from acute and convalescent phases originated in the United States, Italy and Spain.

The CDR3 extends over 14 amino acids. Trimming pared 5 bases from V and 4 bases from J, leaving 14 bases between. The germline CDR1 and CDR2 sequences are SGHTA and FQGNSA. Using immunoSEQ multiplex PCR, the repertoire was profiled, and TCRdb retains in-frame clones only, with some absent. The table lists 35,000 to 50,000 clones, approximately 85% of them singletons, with 12% in the top ten. V is TRBV7-2 and J is TRBJ2-5; D possibly corresponds to TRBD2 (6 bases). The TCR comes from a human donor in a cohort sampled during active COVID-19. Sequenced sample: peripheral blood. The CDR3 reads CASSPPGGGETQYF. DNA of the CDR3: TGTGCCAGCAGCCCGCCCGGGGGTGGAGAGACCCAGTACTTC.